Shown below are 9 T cell receptor beta chains from a single sample sequenced in a study of cytomegalovirus exposure and HLA in healthy donors. It was with 60 Vbeta and 13 Jbeta primers that the PCR ran. Repertoires were generated with immunoSEQ multiplex PCR, while TCRdb's copy carries only in-frame clones and drops some. The sample consists of around 140,000 clones, roughly 90% of them appearing once. Input material: PBMCs. Receptors originate from a woman in her 40s in good health and CMV-seronegative.

This clone has a single count. V and J are TRBV10-1 and TRBJ1-1; 10 bases are a match to TRBD1. Germline V lookup: CDR1 WNHNN, CDR2 SYGVQD (reference sequence). The J segment lost 3 bases and the V segment lost 2 bases, leaving 3 bases of the junction unmatched. This CDR3 is built from 15 residues. The CDR3 DNA follows: TGCGCCAGCAGTGAGGGGACAGGGGCGGACACTGAAGCTTTCTTT. The encoded protein is CASSEGTGADTEAFF.

V is TRBV5-1 and J is TRBJ2-1; 7 bases match TRBD2. The CDR3 sequence is 16 residues long. Germline CDR1 reads SGHRS; CDR2 reads YFSETQ. Germline trimming cut 0 bases from V and 6 bases from J; bases unmatched to any gene: 9. The CDR3: CASSLGPVLASNEQFF. CDR3 DNA sequence: TGCGCCAGCAGCTTGGGCCCGGTACTAGCGTCCAATGAGCAGTTCTTC.

With respect to this clone: The same CDR3 can be traced to other DNA sequences in this sample. The genes are TRBV28 and TRBJ1-5, with TRBD1 matching over 7 bases. This CDR3 region has 14 residues. Germline CDR1 reads MDHEN; CDR2 reads SYDVKM. The junction had 2 bases not matched to a gene; V was cut back by 5 bases and J by 1 base. The CDR3: CASSQGGSNQPQHF. CDR3 coding DNA: TGTGCCAGCAGTCAAGGGGGCAGCAATCAGCCCCAGCATTTT.

V gene TRBV13 combines with J gene TRBJ2-7; 14 positions match TRBD2. This CDR3 region has 20 residues. Trimming removed 5 bases from V and 3 bases from J; junction bases left unmatched: 18. Per germline, CDR1 PRHDT and CDR2 FYEKMQ (reference sequence). For the CDR3, the DNA is TGTGCCAGCAGCCCCCGGGAGACTAGCGGGAGGGCCCTATCGATCTACGAGCAGTACTTC. Translation gives CASSPRETSGRALSIYEQYF. Supplemented by reference TRBV13 and TRBJ2-7, the full variable domain reads AAGVIQSPRHLIKEKRETATLKCYPIPRHDTVYWYQQGPGQDPQFLISFYEKMQSDKGSIPDRFSAQQFSDYHSELNMSSLELGDSALYFCASSPRETSGRALSIYEQYFGPGTRLTVT.

CDR3: CASSFASPSYEQYF. CDR3 DNA sequence: TGTGCCAGCAGTTTTGCTAGCCCCTCCTACGAGCAGTACTTC. The V and J genes are TRBV27 and TRBJ2-7, with D tentatively TRBD2 (5 bases). Germline-derived CDR1 and CDR2 are MNHEY and SMNVEV (reference sequence). The CDR3 has 14 residues. Trimming took 3 bases from V and 0 from J, leaving 9 bases between them.

Regarding this clone: A read error may produce the germline difference seen at one junction end. The chain has TRBV5-1 and TRBJ2-7; possibly TRBD1 for D (6 bases). Germline V CDR1 and CDR2: SGHRS, YFSETQ. CDR3 size: 15 residues. The CDR3 region is CASSTTLDSTYEQSF. In DNA form, the CDR3 reads TGCGCCAGCAGCACTACCCTGGACAGTACCTACGAGCAGTCCTTC. The variable domain in full, with the rest retrieved from reference TRBV5-1 and TRBJ2-7, is KAGVTQTPRYLIKTRGQQVTLSCSPISGHRSVSWYQQTPGQGLQFLFEYFSETQRNKGNFPGRFSGRQFSNSRSEMNVSTLELGDSALYLCASSTTLDSTYEQSFGPGTRLTVT.

The chain joins TRBV9 to TRBJ2-2; 8 nucleotides match TRBD1. The junction had 5 bases not matched to a gene; V was cut back by 0 bases and J by 4 bases. CDR3 size: 16 residues. Germline V gene sequence: CDR1 SGDLS, CDR2 YYNGEE. In DNA, the CDR3 is TGTGCCAGCAGCGTAGCCGGACAGGGTGGCACCGGGGAGCTGTTTTTT. It specifies CASSVAGQGGTGELFF.

The V and J genes are TRBV15 and TRBJ2-7; D is possibly TRBD1 (5 bases). Germline V gene sequence: CDR1 LNHNV, CDR2 YYDKDF (reference sequence). The CDR3 covers 13 residues. The V gene lost 9 bases and the J gene lost 2 bases, with 14 bases spanning the gap. The CDR3, as DNA: TGTGCCACAGGGGAAGGCCAAGCCTACGAGCAGTACTTC. Its protein is CATGEGQAYEQYF.

This sequence joins TRBV18 and TRBJ2-2, with 7 bases lining up with TRBD2. V was pared by 3 bases and J by 3 bases, with 4 bases of the junction left unmatched. CDR3 length equals 15 residues. Germline loops: CDR1 KGHSH, CDR2 LQKENI. CDR3 nucleotides: TGTGCCAGCTCACCGGGACTAAAGTACACCGGGGAGCTGTTTTTT. Translating it yields CASSPGLKYTGELFF.